One and the same sample provided the 8 T cell receptor beta chains below, sequenced in a study of OX40 agonist ivuxolimab in advanced cancers. This table comes from immunoSEQ multiplex PCR, and its TCRdb copy is limited to in-frame clones, with some not included. The sample shows 90,000 to 150,000 clones, more than 80% of them seen only once. Specimen: CD4+ or CD8+ T cells sorted from blood, collected in a trial of the OX40 agonist ivuxolimab. The receptors originated from an adult with an advanced solid tumor such as melanoma, head and neck, liver or kidney cancer.

This chain links TRBV28 with TRBJ2-3; 8 positions agree with TRBD2. The CDR3 is made up of 17 amino acids. Germline values: CDR1 MDHEN, CDR2 SYDVKM. J was trimmed by 2 bases and V by 2 bases; bases with no gene match: 9. CDR3 protein: CASSLGVSGGFTDTQYF. The CDR3 DNA is TGTGCCAGCAGTTTAGGTGTAAGCGGGGGATTCACAGATACGCAGTATTTT.

The chain is built from TRBV2 and TRBJ1-1; 7 bases align to TRBD1. CDR1 is SNHLY and CDR2 is FYNNEI in the germline V gene. The CDR3 is made up of 18 amino acids. Losses at the gene ends were 10 bases for V and 3 bases for J; bases not matched to a gene: 23. The CDR3 loop is CANPVHTGGRTGDTEAFF. CDR3 nucleotides: TGTGCCAACCCGGTCCATACCGGGGGGAGGACAGGCGACACTGAAGCTTTCTTT.

V is TRBV19 and J is TRBJ2-2, with 14 bases aligning to TRBD2. The CDR3 consists of 17 residues. The trim removed 9 bases at V and 7 bases at J, leaving 13 bases unmatched. Germline assignment: CDR1 LNHDA and CDR2 SQIVND (reference sequence). CDR3 region: CASGSTSGGAPGGELFF. Here the CDR3 DNA reads TGTGCCAGCGGCTCGACTAGCGGGGGGGCCCCCGGCGGGGAGCTGTTTTTT.

This sequence joins TRBV16 and TRBJ2-7; D unclear. Per the germline V gene, CDR1 is KGHSY and CDR2 is FQNENV. Trimming left V 4 bases short and J 3 bases short, with 10 bases between. The CDR3 totals 13 residues. This CDR3 reads CASSPYIDYEQYF. In nucleotides, the CDR3 is TGTGCCAGCAGCCCCTACATTGACTACGAGCAGTACTTC.

The rearrangement joins TRBV28 to TRBJ2-1; the match to TRBD2 covers 8 bases. V shed 8 bases and J 7 bases; nucleotides not matched to a gene: 19. CDR1 is MDHEN, CDR2 SYDVKM, per germline. There are 17 residues in the CDR3. CDR3 DNA: TGTGCCAGCCCACCTCGAAGTGGTAGCGGGGCAGGGAATGAGCAGTTCTTC. It is translated as CASPPRSGSGAGNEQFF.

The chain has TRBV9 and TRBJ2-7; a weak D match, TRBD1 (5 bases). Germline V gene data show CDR1 as SGDLS and CDR2 as YYNGEE. The CDR3 runs 16 residues. The V end lost 0 bases, the J end lost 5 bases, and 18 bases lay between the germline ends. CDR3: CASSVAQGALWDEQYF. The CDR3 nucleotides read TGTGCCAGCAGCGTAGCTCAAGGGGCGCTCTGGGACGAGCAGTACTTC.

The chain couples TRBV10-1 to TRBJ2-7; TRBD2 matches at 7 bases. Germline values: CDR1 WNHNN, CDR2 SYGVQD (reference sequence). With V trimmed by 4 bases and J by 4 bases, 7 bases remained unmatched. The CDR3 has 14 amino acids. CDR3 sequence (DNA): TGCGCCAGCAGTGCGAAGCGGGACCCTTACGAGCAGTACTTC. Its protein is CASSAKRDPYEQYF.

The CDR3 spells CASSGTGGTYEQYF. The DNA of the CDR3 is TGTGCCAGTAGTGGGACAGGGGGAACTTACGAGCAGTACTTC. The chain couples TRBV19 to TRBJ2-7; 11 positions match TRBD1. V lost 5 bases to trimming and J lost 4 bases; unmatched junction nucleotides: 4. Germline CDR1 is LNHDA and CDR2 is SQIVND (reference sequence). The CDR3 totals 14 residues.